Given below is one TCR beta chain in context. These data originate in a study of blood T cell repertoires in COVID-19. On the study more broadly: Specimens from acute and convalescent COVID-19 originated in the United States, Italy and Spain. The cDNA or gDNA used as material had been derived from T cells, B-cell-depleted T cells, or PBMCs.

Authors' data handling: Amplified reference gene primers provided the basis for estimating nucleated cell counts. The repertoire was sequenced with immunoSEQ multiplex PCR; TCRdb's copy has only in-frame clones and lacks some. V, J and clone size reflect that table, while D and trimming were determined from the DNA. The table lists about 260,000 clones, around four fifths of them singletons. The sample taken for sequencing was peripheral blood. The source of this sequence is a man aged 55-75 years with acute or convalescent COVID-19.

This CDR3 reads CASSGGDGQETQYF. CDR3 bases: TGCGCCAGCAGCGGCGGGGACGGTCAAGAGACCCAGTACTTC. This sequence joins TRBV5-1 and TRBJ2-5; D is possibly TRBD2 (6 bases). The CDR3 consists of 14 residues. Germline V lookup: CDR1 SGHRS, CDR2 YFSETQ. The V and J ends lost 4 bases and 2 bases respectively, with 12 bases between them.